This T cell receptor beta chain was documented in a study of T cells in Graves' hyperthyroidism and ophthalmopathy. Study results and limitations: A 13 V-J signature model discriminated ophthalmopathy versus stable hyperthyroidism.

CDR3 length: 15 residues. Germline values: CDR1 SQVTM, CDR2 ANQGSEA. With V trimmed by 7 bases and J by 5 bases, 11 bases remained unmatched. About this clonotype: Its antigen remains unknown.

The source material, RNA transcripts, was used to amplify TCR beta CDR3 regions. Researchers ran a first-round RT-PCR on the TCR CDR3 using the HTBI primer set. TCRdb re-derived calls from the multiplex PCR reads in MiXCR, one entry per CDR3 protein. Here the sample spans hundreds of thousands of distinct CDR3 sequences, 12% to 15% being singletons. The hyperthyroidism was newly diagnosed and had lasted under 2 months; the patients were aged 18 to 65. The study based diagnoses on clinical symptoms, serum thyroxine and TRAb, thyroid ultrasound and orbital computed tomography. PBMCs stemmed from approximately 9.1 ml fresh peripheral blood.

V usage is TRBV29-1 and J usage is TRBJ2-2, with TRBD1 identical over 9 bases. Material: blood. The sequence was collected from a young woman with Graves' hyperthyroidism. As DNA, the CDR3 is TGCAGCGCCGGCGGGGGACAGGGCCCAACCGGGGAGCTGTTTTTT. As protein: CSAGGGQGPTGELFF.